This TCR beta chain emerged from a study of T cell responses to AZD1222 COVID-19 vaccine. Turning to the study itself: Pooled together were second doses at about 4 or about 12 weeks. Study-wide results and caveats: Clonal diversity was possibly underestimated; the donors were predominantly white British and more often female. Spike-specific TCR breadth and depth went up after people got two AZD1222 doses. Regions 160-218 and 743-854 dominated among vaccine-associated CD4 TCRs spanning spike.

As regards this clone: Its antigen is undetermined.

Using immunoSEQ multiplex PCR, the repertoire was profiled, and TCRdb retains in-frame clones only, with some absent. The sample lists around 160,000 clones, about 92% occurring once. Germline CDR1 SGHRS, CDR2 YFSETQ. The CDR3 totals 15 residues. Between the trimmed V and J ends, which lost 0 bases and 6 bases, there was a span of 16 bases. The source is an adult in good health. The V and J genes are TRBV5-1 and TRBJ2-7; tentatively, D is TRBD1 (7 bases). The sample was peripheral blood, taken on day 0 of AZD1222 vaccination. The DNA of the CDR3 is TGCGCCAGCAGCTTGGGGGCGGGGACAGCGACCGAGCAGTACTTC. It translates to CASSLGAGTATEQYF. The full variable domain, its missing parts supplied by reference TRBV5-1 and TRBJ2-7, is KAGVTQTPRYLIKTRGQQVTLSCSPISGHRSVSWYQQTPGQGLQFLFEYFSETQRNKGNFPGRFSGRQFSNSRSEMNVSTLELGDSALYLCASSLGAGTATEQYFGPGTRLTVT.